Shown below are 29 T cell receptor beta chains from a single sample sequenced in a study of blood T cell repertoires in COVID-19. The method was immunoSEQ multiplex PCR; TCRdb's version includes in-frame clones alone and lacks a portion of them. The repertoire holds tens of thousands of clones, with approximately 90% as singletons. The material sequenced was PBMCs or T cells enriched from blood (not recorded which). The receptors come from a woman between 50 and 59 years old with acute COVID-19.

The V and J genes are TRBV30 and TRBJ2-1; possible D gene TRBD2, 6 bases. CDR1 GTSNPN and CDR2 SVGIG come from the germline V gene (reference sequence). V dropped 5 bases and J dropped 0 bases, with 11 bases sitting between them. The CDR3 length is 14 residues. CDR3 in DNA: TGTGCCTGGGGGGGACTTAGCTCCTACAATGAGCAGTTCTTC. Its translation is CAWGGLSSYNEQFF.

The chain links TRBV7-9 to TRBJ2-1; 7 bases match TRBD1. This CDR3 contains 16 residues. Germline trimming cut 1 base from V and 0 bases from J; bases unmatched to any gene: 3. Germline CDR1 SEHNR, CDR2 FQNEAQ (reference sequence). The CDR3 region has the DNA TGTGCCAGCAGCTTAGGTCCAGGGGGCTCCTACAATGAGCAGTTCTTC. Its translation is CASSLGPGGSYNEQFF.

The chain carries TRBV6-2 or TRBV6-3 and TRBJ1-4; 7 positions agree with TRBD1. This CDR3 comprises 15 residues. Germline V gene lookup returns CDR1 MNHEY and CDR2 SVGEGT. Unmatched junction bases numbered 6, after V lost 5 bases and J lost 3 bases. CDR3 region: CASSQQGIPNEKLFF. The DNA of the CDR3 is TGTGCCAGCAGTCAACAGGGGATCCCTAATGAAAAACTGTTTTTT.

Only a few counts were recorded for this clone. The chain uses TRBV7-9 and TRBJ1-1; TRBD1 aligns across 8 bases. V shed 3 bases and J 3 bases; nucleotides not matched to a gene: 6. The germline CDR1 and CDR2 sequences are SEHNR and FQNEAQ (reference sequence). The CDR3 has 15 amino acids. CDR3 amino acids: CASSLAGGADTEAFF. CDR3 coding DNA: TGTGCCAGCAGCTTGGCAGGGGGCGCGGACACTGAAGCTTTCTTT.

The chain links TRBV29-1 to TRBJ2-7; TRBD2 aligns across 9 bases. The CDR3 extends over 13 amino acids. The germline V gene has CDR1 SQVTM and CDR2 ANQGSEA. V lost 4 bases, J lost 4 bases, and 5 bases stayed unmatched. CDR3 sequence: CSVGLSGRYEQYF. The CDR3 bases are TGCAGCGTTGGGCTAAGCGGGAGGTACGAGCAGTACTTC.

The V gene is TRBV3-1 (or the pseudogene TRBV3-2), the J gene TRBJ2-1; 7 positions match TRBD2. The CDR3 totals 13 residues. V trimming: 5 bases; J trimming: 6 bases; junction bases outside the gene matches: 4. CDR1 is LGHDT and CDR2 is YNNKEL in the germline V gene (reference sequence). The CDR3 spells CASSGREPNEQFF. DNA for the CDR3: TGTGCCAGCAGCGGGAGGGAGCCCAATGAGCAGTTCTTC.

This clone turned up a few times. This rearrangement joins TRBV5-1 to TRBJ2-2; 7 bases are a match to TRBD1. The CDR3 is 15 residues long. Trimming took 3 bases from V and 4 from J; bases not matched to a gene: 6. Germline V lookup: CDR1 SGHRS, CDR2 YFSETQ. The CDR3 bases are TGCGCCAGCAGCTGGTCCTCAGGGGGCACCGGGGAGCTGTTTTTT. Amino acids: CASSWSSGGTGELFF.

The V call is TRBV11-2, the J call TRBJ2-1; 13 bases match TRBD2. CDR1 and CDR2 from the germline V gene are SGHAT and FQNNGV. The V gene end was trimmed by 4 bases and the J gene end by 12 bases; junction bases not matched to a gene: 12. CDR3 length: 16 amino acids. CDR3: CASSWTSGSEGLVQFF. As DNA, the CDR3 is TGTGCCAGCAGCTGGACTAGCGGGAGCGAGGGGTTGGTGCAGTTCTTC.

In nucleotides, the CDR3 is TGTGCCACCCGATCGCGGGGTAGCGGGTCAGATACGCAGTATTTT. Amino acids: CATRSRGSGSDTQYF. The V call is TRBV19, the J call TRBJ2-3; 7 bases map to TRBD2. The CDR3 consists of 15 residues. V trimming: 10 bases; J trimming: 4 bases; junction bases outside the gene matches: 14. The germline V gene encodes CDR1 LNHDA and CDR2 SQIVND (reference sequence). The full variable domain, rest sourced from reference TRBV19 and TRBJ2-3, is DGGITQSPKYLFRKEGQNVTLSCEQNLNHDAMYWYRQDPGQGLRLIYYSQIVNDFQKGDIAEGYSVSREKKESFPLTVTSAQKNPTAFYLCATRSRGSGSDTQYFGPGTRLTVL.

The CDR3 bases are TGTGCCAGCAGTATGCAGGACAGCGGAGGTTCACCCCTCCACTTT. Protein sequence: CASSMQDSGGSPLHF. The chain couples TRBV6-2 or TRBV6-3 to TRBJ1-6, with D maybe TRBD1 (6 bases). Trimming cost V 5 bases and J 9 bases, with 17 bases left between them. The CDR3 contains 15 residues. In germline, CDR1 is MNHEY, CDR2 SVGEGT.

This clone occurred once. The V call is TRBV5-1, the J call TRBJ1-3, with TRBD1 matching 8 bases. The germline V gene has CDR1 SGHRS and CDR2 YFSETQ. With V trimmed by 4 bases and J by 2 bases, 5 bases remained unmatched. This CDR3 is 15 amino acids long. The DNA for the CDR3 is TGCGCCAGCAGCCTGACAGGGGCGACTGGAAACACCATATATTTT. Its protein product is CASSLTGATGNTIYF.

In this sample, this clone turned up once. V is TRBV4-2 and J is TRBJ1-1; possibly TRBD1 for D (5 bases). V was shortened by 5 bases and J by 1 base, with 11 bases between the two germline ends. The CDR3 runs 14 residues. Germline V lookup: CDR1 LGHNA, CDR2 YNFKEQ. This chain's CDR3 is CASSYMGGNTEAFF. The CDR3, as DNA: TGTGCCAGCAGCTACATGGGGGGGAACACTGAAGCTTTCTTT.

As DNA, the CDR3 is TGTGCCAGTAGACGGAGCGGGAGTAATACCGGGGAGCTGTTTTTT. This codes for CASRRSGSNTGELFF. The chain joins TRBV19 to TRBJ2-2; 8 nucleotides match TRBD2. With 6 bases clipped from V and 5 bases from J, the junction kept 8 bases outside the gene matches. Germline CDR1 reads LNHDA; CDR2 reads SQIVND (reference sequence). There are 15 residues in the CDR3.

This chain connects TRBV2 to TRBJ2-7; the match to TRBD2 covers 9 bases. The V segment lost 11 bases and the J segment 2 bases; nucleotides outside the gene matches: 16. Germline loops: CDR1 SNHLY, CDR2 FYNNEI. The length of the CDR3 is 16 residues. For the CDR3, the DNA is TGTGCCGATGGGACTAGCAGCGCTTCACGGGCCTACGAGCAGTACTTC. This encodes CADGTSSASRAYEQYF.

The chain carries TRBV5-1 and TRBJ2-1; TRBD1 aligns across 9 bases. The V segment lost 3 bases and the J segment 9 bases; nucleotides outside the gene matches: 4. The CDR3 sequence is 13 residues long. In germline, CDR1 is SGHRS, CDR2 YFSETQ. For the CDR3, the DNA is TGCGCCAGCAGCTGGGACAGGGTTGGTGAGCAGTTCTTC. Residues: CASSWDRVGEQFF.

The chain combines TRBV5-6 with TRBJ2-2; 10 bases fit TRBD2. After removal of 1 base from V and 4 bases from J, the junction contained 7 bases not matched to a gene. The CDR3 length is 17 residues. Germline V gene lookup returns CDR1 SGHDT and CDR2 YYEEEE. The CDR3 region is CASSLPSGSRTTGELFF. DNA for the CDR3: TGTGCCAGCAGCTTGCCTAGCGGGAGTAGGACCACCGGGGAGCTGTTTTTT. Together with reference TRBV5-6 and TRBJ2-2, the CDR3 gives the full variable domain: DAGVTQSPTHLIKTRGQQVTLRCSPKSGHDTVSWYQQALGQGPQFIFQYYEEEERQRGNFPDRFSGHQFPNYSSELNVNALLLGDSALYLCASSLPSGSRTTGELFFGEGSRLTVL.

This chain links TRBV18 with TRBJ1-2; D perhaps matches TRBD1 (5 bases). Germline CDR1 is KGHSH and CDR2 is LQKENI. The CDR3 is 15 residues long. The ends were cut back, 0 bases at V and 8 bases at J, with 16 bases in the middle. The CDR3 nucleotides read TGTGCCAGCTCACCACCGAACCGTCCAGGGCAGGGCTACACCTTC. As protein: CASSPPNRPGQGYTF.

The gene calls are TRBV15 and TRBJ2-1; 9 positions match TRBD2. The J segment lost 8 bases and the V segment lost 0 bases, leaving 11 bases of the junction unmatched. CDR1 LNHNV and CDR2 YYDKDF come from the germline V gene (reference sequence). The CDR3 totals 17 residues. DNA of the CDR3: TGTGCCACCAGCAGAGATTCTCCTAGCGGGGTTTGGGATGAGCAGTTCTTC. This sequence encodes CATSRDSPSGVWDEQFF.

The rearrangement joins TRBV7-2 to TRBJ2-7; D remains ambiguous. Germline CDR1 SGHTA, CDR2 FQGNSA. V lost 5 bases and J lost 0, with 14 bases in between. This CDR3 is 15 amino acids long. The chain's CDR3 is CASSPTLYSSYEQYF. CDR3 sequence (DNA): TGTGCCAGCAGCCCTACCCTTTATAGCTCCTACGAGCAGTACTTC.

The chain combines TRBV5-4 with TRBJ1-2; the D gene is possibly TRBD1 (5 bases). In germline, CDR1 is SGHNT, CDR2 YYREEE (reference sequence). The CDR3 runs to 15 residues. V lost 0 bases, J lost 2 bases, and 11 bases lay in between. The chain's CDR3 is CASSLVAGPNYGYTF. The DNA for the CDR3 is TGTGCCAGCAGCTTGGTCGCAGGGCCGAACTATGGCTACACCTTC.

The rearrangement joins TRBV5-6 to TRBJ2-1, with D possibly TRBD1 on 6 matching bases. Germline values: CDR1 SGHDT, CDR2 YYEEEE. CDR3 size: 13 residues. Trimming shortened V by 4 bases and J by 4 bases, and 9 bases separated the two germline ends. In DNA form, the CDR3 reads TGTGCCAGCAGCCGGACAGATTACAATGAGCAGTTCTTC. Translation: CASSRTDYNEQFF. Full variable domain (outside the CDR3, taken from reference TRBV5-6 and TRBJ2-1): DAGVTQSPTHLIKTRGQQVTLRCSPKSGHDTVSWYQQALGQGPQFIFQYYEEEERQRGNFPDRFSGHQFPNYSSELNVNALLLGDSALYLCASSRTDYNEQFFGPGTRLTVL.

The chain is built from TRBV25-1 and TRBJ2-2, with 9 bases identical to TRBD1. From germline, CDR1 is MGHDK and CDR2 SYGVNS. J lost 5 bases, V lost 4 bases, and 8 bases had no gene match. CDR3 length: 16 residues. The CDR3 DNA reads TGTGCCAGCAGTGCGACCGGGACAGGGTATACCGGGGAGCTGTTTTTT. Translation gives CASSATGTGYTGELFF.

This chain links TRBV6-5 with TRBJ1-6; TRBD1 might be the D (5 bases). Trimming pared 8 bases from V and 4 bases from J, leaving 12 bases between. The germline CDR1 and CDR2 sequences are MNHEY and SVGAGI. The CDR3 contains 14 residues. The CDR3 region has the DNA TGTGCCAGCCGGGAGGGACGTTATAATTCACCCCTCCACTTT. Its translation: CASREGRYNSPLHF.

The chain employs TRBV19 and TRBJ2-3, with 10 bases aligning to TRBD1. This CDR3 comprises 13 residues. V dropped 8 bases and J dropped 4; count of bases not matched to a gene: 3. CDR1 is LNHDA, CDR2 SQIVND, per germline (reference sequence). CDR3 sequence reads: CASRQGAADTQYF. Here the CDR3 DNA reads TGTGCCAGTCGACAGGGGGCGGCAGATACGCAGTATTTT.

The gene calls are TRBV19 and TRBJ2-7; tentatively, D is TRBD1 (7 bases). Per germline, CDR1 LNHDA and CDR2 SQIVND (reference sequence). V was trimmed by 3 bases and J by 1 base, leaving 16 bases between them. The CDR3 is 16 residues long. Here the CDR3 reads CASSISGGKFSYEQYF. The CDR3 nucleotides read TGTGCCAGTAGTATTTCAGGGGGGAAATTTTCCTACGAGCAGTACTTC.

The V and J genes are TRBV5-6 and TRBJ2-1, with 7 bases matching TRBD1. V was clipped by 0 bases and J by 2 bases; unmatched bases: 8. CDR1 and CDR2 from the germline V gene are SGHDT and YYEEEE. The CDR3 extends over 17 amino acids. The CDR3 DNA reads as TGTGCCAGCAGCTTGGGCCGACAGGGCCCTACCTACAATGAGCAGTTCTTC. This translates into CASSLGRQGPTYNEQFF.

The rearrangement links TRBV30 to TRBJ2-2; 11 bases line up with TRBD2. The germline V gene has CDR1 GTSNPN and CDR2 SVGIG (reference sequence). The CDR3 spans 15 residues. V trimming: 5 bases; J trimming: 6 bases; junction bases outside the gene matches: 8. The CDR3 region has the DNA TGTGCCTGGGGTAGTCTGGGACTAGCGGCCGGGGAGCTGTTTTTT. Translated, it gives CAWGSLGLAAGELFF.

This chain links TRBV6-5 with TRBJ1-6, with TRBD1 identical over 8 bases. J lost 4 bases, V lost 11 bases, and 7 bases had no gene match. The germline V gene encodes CDR1 MNHEY and CDR2 SVGAGI. The CDR3 is 14 residues long. The CDR3 DNA reads TGTGCCTCCAGGACAGGGCGGTATAATTCACCCCTCCACTTT. Translating gives CASRTGRYNSPLHF.

The chain employs TRBV3-1 (or the pseudogene TRBV3-2) and TRBJ2-7; TRBD1 agrees at 7 bases. This CDR3 has 14 amino acids. The V segment lost 4 bases and the J segment 2 bases; nucleotides outside the gene matches: 5. Germline V gives CDR1 LGHDT, CDR2 YNNKEL (reference sequence). Here the CDR3 DNA reads TGTGCCAGCAGCCGACAGGGTGCCGCCTACGAGCAGTACTTC. Protein product: CASSRQGAAYEQYF.